These 27 T cell receptor beta chains were sequenced from one sample in a study of cytomegalovirus exposure and HLA in healthy donors. The PCR used 60 Vbeta and 13 Jbeta primers. Produced via immunoSEQ multiplex PCR; TCRdb's table is partial and in-frame only. The sample has about 76,000 clones, about 78% seen once. The sequencing sample was made of PBMCs. Receptors were obtained from a woman in her forties in good health and CMV-seropositive.

V gene TRBV7-3 combines with J gene TRBJ1-1; D may be TRBD1 (5 bases). Trimming removed 2 bases at V and 2 bases at J, with 9 bases between. Germline V lookup: CDR1 SGHTA, CDR2 FQGTGA. The CDR3 has 14 residues. The CDR3 is CASSLSGLNTEAFF. The DNA for the CDR3 is TGTGCCAGCAGCTTATCAGGGTTAAACACTGAAGCTTTCTTT.

The rearrangement links TRBV19 to TRBJ2-7; 9 nucleotides align to TRBD1. CDR3 length: 13 residues. Trimming took 6 bases from V and 5 from J; bases not matched to a gene: 5. Germline CDR1 is LNHDA and CDR2 is SQIVND (reference sequence). CDR3 nucleotides: TGTGCCAGTAGCCGGGACAGGGAGAACGAGCAGTACTTC. Translation: CASSRDRENEQYF.

This clone has more than one count but fewer than ten. The V gene is TRBV4-2, the J gene TRBJ2-7; the D is unclear. V shed 2 bases and J shed 1 base, with 6 bases lying between them. This CDR3 has 13 residues. The germline V gene has CDR1 LGHNA and CDR2 YNFKEQ. The CDR3 reads CASSQPGSYEQYF. The CDR3 nucleotides read TGTGCCAGCAGCCAACCGGGTTCCTACGAGCAGTACTTC.

This clone turned up a few times. V usage is TRBV5-8 and J usage is TRBJ1-2; D might be TRBD1 (6 bases). Trimming left V 4 bases short and J 2 bases short, with 12 bases between. Germline V gene data show CDR1 as SGHTS and CDR2 as YDEGEE. The CDR3 contains 14 residues. CDR3 loop: CASSDDRRNYGYTF. The CDR3 DNA sequence: TGTGCCAGCAGCGATGACAGGAGAAACTATGGCTACACCTTC. Complete variable domain (other parts from reference TRBV5-8 and TRBJ1-2): EAGVTQSPTHLIKTRGQQATLRCSPISGHTSVYWYQQALGLGLQFLLWYDEGEERNRGNFPPRFSGRQFPNYSSELNVNALELEDSALYLCASSDDRRNYGYTFGSGTRLTVV.

The chain is built from TRBV2 and TRBJ1-2; D is undetermined. The germline gives CDR1 SNHLY, CDR2 FYNNEI. The CDR3 length is 13 residues. V lost 5 bases and J 8 bases, leaving 15 bases between the germline ends. Here the CDR3 reads CASSLGRERGYTF. The CDR3 bases are TGTGCCAGCAGTTTAGGGAGAGAGCGCGGCTACACCTTC. The whole variable domain, remainder taken from reference TRBV2 and TRBJ1-2, is EPEVTQTPSHQVTQMGQEVILRCVPISNHLYFYWYRQILGQKVEFLVSFYNNEISEKSEIFDDQFSVERPDGSNFTLKIRSTKLEDSAMYFCASSLGRERGYTFGSGTRLTVV.

V is TRBV2 and J is TRBJ2-4; D may be TRBD2 (7 bases). CDR1 SNHLY and CDR2 FYNNEI come from the germline V gene. Trimming cost V 10 bases and J 4 bases, with 11 bases left between them. CDR3 length: 12 residues. CDR3 region: CATGGTKNIQYF. The CDR3 DNA reads TGTGCCACCGGGGGGACAAAAAACATTCAGTACTTC. Based on the CDR3 plus reference TRBV2 and TRBJ2-4, the full variable domain is EPEVTQTPSHQVTQMGQEVILRCVPISNHLYFYWYRQILGQKVEFLVSFYNNEISEKSEIFDDQFSVERPDGSNFTLKIRSTKLEDSAMYFCATGGTKNIQYFGAGTRLSVL.

This clone was detected only once. The rearrangement joins TRBV10-3 to TRBJ1-4; 9 nucleotides agree with TRBD1. The CDR3 consists of 13 residues. V gave up 9 bases and J gave up 6 bases; unmatched junction bases: 5. CDR1 is ENHRY, CDR2 SYGVKD, per germline. CDR3 sequence (DNA): TGTGCCATAAACCGGGACAGGGATGAAAAACTGTTTTTT. Translating gives CAINRDRDEKLFF.

This chain joins TRBV28 and TRBJ2-5, with 10 positions matching TRBD1. Looked up from germline, CDR1 is MDHEN and CDR2 is SYDVKM. Trimming cost V 5 bases and J 5 bases; bases outside gene matches: 11. This CDR3 is built from 16 residues. CDR3 coding DNA: TGTGCCAGCAGTCCCCAAAGGACAGGGGGGGGTGAGACCCAGTACTTC. Amino acids: CASSPQRTGGGETQYF.

The rearrangement links TRBV28 to TRBJ1-2; no firm D call. CDR1 is MDHEN, CDR2 SYDVKM, per germline. The germline V and J ends were trimmed by 6 bases and 3 bases, with 17 bases remaining between them. This CDR3 is 15 amino acids long. The chain's CDR3 is CASSNLTPGDYGYTF. The CDR3 DNA reads as TGTGCCAGCAGCAATCTGACACCCGGCGACTATGGCTACACCTTC.

The chain couples TRBV19 to TRBJ2-7; 11 bases align to TRBD1. CDR1 LNHDA and CDR2 SQIVND come from the germline V gene (reference sequence). The CDR3 consists of 15 residues. J gave up 3 bases and V 0 bases, and 1 base lay outside the gene matches. CDR3 sequence reads: CASSIEGTGGYEQYF. DNA of the CDR3: TGTGCCAGTAGTATAGAAGGGACAGGGGGCTACGAGCAGTACTTC.

The chain recombines TRBV28 with TRBJ2-7; TRBD1 agrees at 10 bases. Per the germline V gene, CDR1 is MDHEN and CDR2 is SYDVKM. The ends lost 1 base at V and 4 bases at J; junction bases unmatched: 4. The CDR3 has 15 amino acids. The DNA of the CDR3 is TGTGCCAGCAGTTTATACCCGGGACAGGGGTACGAGCAGTACTTC. It encodes CASSLYPGQGYEQYF.

The genes are TRBV7-9 and TRBJ1-6; D gene uncertain. V lost 7 bases, J lost 0 bases, and 10 bases lay in between. CDR1 is SEHNR and CDR2 is FQNEAQ in the germline V gene (reference sequence). The CDR3 totals 15 residues. For the CDR3, the DNA is TGTGCCAGCACCCTCGGGAGCTCCTATAATTCACCCCTCCACTTT. This encodes CASTLGSSYNSPLHF.

The chain has TRBV7-2 and TRBJ2-5; TRBD2 matches at 12 bases. Germline V lookup: CDR1 SGHTA, CDR2 FQGNSA. Trimming cost V 1 base and J 4 bases; bases outside gene matches: 7. The CDR3 runs 17 residues. CDR3 coding DNA: TGTGCCAGCAGCTTAGGTTGGGCTAGCGGGGGGGCAGAGACCCAGTACTTC. It is translated as CASSLGWASGGAETQYF.

The table lists this clone with a count of one. The chain carries TRBV29-1 and TRBJ1-5, with D unresolved. V was pared by 4 bases and J by 6 bases, with 10 bases between. CDR1 and CDR2 from the germline V gene are SQVTM and ANQGSEA. The CDR3 is 12 residues long. Here the CDR3 DNA reads TGCAGCGTTGGGGAGATTGGTCAGCCCCAGCATTTT. Encoded protein: CSVGEIGQPQHF.

This clone turned up a few times. This chain uses TRBV6-1 with TRBJ1-6, with TRBD1 identical over 7 bases. Per germline, CDR1 MNHNS and CDR2 SASEGT. The CDR3 consists of 14 residues. V lost 10 bases to trimming and J lost 8 bases; unmatched junction nucleotides: 11. CDR3 DNA: TGTGCCATCCACAGGGGATATCAGGATTCACCCCTCCACTTT. Its translation is CAIHRGYQDSPLHF.

The V call is TRBV30, the J call TRBJ1-2; perhaps TRBD1 as D (5 bases). Trimming stripped 2 bases from V and 3 bases from J, with 10 bases between. Germline CDR1 is GTSNPN and CDR2 is SVGIG (reference sequence). This CDR3 spans 13 amino acids. The CDR3 DNA reads as TGTGCCTGGAGTCCCGGACACCACTATGGCTACACCTTC. The encoded protein is CAWSPGHHYGYTF.

This clone appeared once. J is TRBJ2-3 and V is TRBV9, with TRBD2 as a possible D gene (6 bases). V lost 0 bases and J 2 bases, leaving 13 bases between the germline ends. Looked up from germline, CDR1 is SGDLS and CDR2 is YYNGEE. The CDR3 is 16 amino acids. The CDR3 protein is CASSVGQGLNTDTQYF. CDR3 nucleotides: TGTGCCAGCAGCGTAGGCCAGGGACTTAACACAGATACGCAGTATTTT.

The V and J genes are TRBV7-2 and TRBJ2-2; the match to TRBD2 covers 7 bases. Per germline, CDR1 SGHTA and CDR2 FQGNSA. This CDR3 has 14 amino acids. The V and J ends lost 7 bases and 5 bases, in that order; junction bases with no gene match: 7. The CDR3 sequence is CASTRTSLTGELFF. In nucleotides, the CDR3 is TGTGCCAGCACCAGGACTAGTCTTACCGGGGAGCTGTTTTTT.

The genes are TRBV5-1 and TRBJ2-5; 8 nucleotides match TRBD1. The J call is in doubt because the DNA end fits TRBJ2-7 better. CDR3 length: 15 residues. Germline values: CDR1 SGHRS, CDR2 YFSETQ. For the CDR3, the DNA is TGCGCCAGCAGCTCACAGGGGGGTAAGGGCTACGAGCAGTACTTC. This gives the protein CASSSQGGKGYEQYF.

The chain links TRBV27 to TRBJ2-2; 8 nucleotides line up with TRBD1. In germline, CDR1 is MNHEY, CDR2 SMNVEV (reference sequence). The CDR3 has 16 residues. The V and J ends lost 4 bases and 1 base, in that order; junction bases with no gene match: 5. Written as DNA, the CDR3 is TGTGCCAGCAGTTACTCCGGGACAGGGAACACCGGGGAGCTGTTTTTT. Its protein is CASSYSGTGNTGELFF.

This clone has more than one count but fewer than ten. The chain employs TRBV7-6 and TRBJ1-5; D is unresolved. This CDR3 region has 14 residues. The germline gives CDR1 SGHVS, CDR2 FNYEAQ. V shed 1 base and J shed 2 bases, with 6 bases lying between them. The CDR3: CASSLVIRNQPQHF. In DNA, the CDR3 is TGTGCCAGCAGCTTAGTCATCCGCAATCAGCCCCAGCATTTT.

The chain couples TRBV30 to TRBJ1-5; TRBD1 aligns across 11 bases. This CDR3 spans 16 amino acids. Germline CDR1 GTSNPN, CDR2 SVGIG (reference sequence). V lost 0 bases and J lost 3; bases outside the gene matches: 4. The CDR3 loop reads CAWSVRDRGNNQPQHF. The CDR3 region has the DNA TGTGCCTGGAGTGTACGGGACAGGGGGAACAATCAGCCCCAGCATTTT.

The chain carries TRBV30 and TRBJ1-5, with TRBD1 as a possible D gene (5 bases). Trimming took 5 bases from V and 5 from J, leaving 19 bases between them. The CDR3 sequence is 15 residues long. CDR1 and CDR2 from the germline V gene are GTSNPN and SVGIG (reference sequence). The CDR3 sequence: CAWSREGLLYQPQHF. Here the CDR3 DNA reads TGTGCCTGGTCCCGAGAGGGACTGCTCTATCAGCCCCAGCATTTT. Variable domain in full (rest from reference TRBV30 and TRBJ1-5): SQTIHQWPATLVQPVGSPLSLECTVEGTSNPNLYWYRQAAGRGLQLLFYSVGIGQISSEVPQNLSASRPQDRQFILSSKKLLLSDSGFYLCAWSREGLLYQPQHFGDGTRLSIL.

The chain has TRBV7-7 and TRBJ2-3; D might be TRBD2 (7 bases). Germline V lookup: CDR1 SSHAT, CDR2 FNYEAQ (reference sequence). The CDR3 covers 16 residues. V gave up 5 bases and J gave up 1 base, with 16 bases separating them. The CDR3 DNA is TGTGCCAGCAGCCTCTCGTGGGGGGGCGGCACAGATACGCAGTATTTT. The encoded protein is CASSLSWGGGTDTQYF.

The gene calls are TRBV5-4 and TRBJ2-7; 11 nucleotides line up with TRBD1. Germline CDR1 reads SGHNT; CDR2 reads YYREEE (reference sequence). The CDR3 runs to 16 residues. V was clipped by 0 bases and J by 2 bases; unmatched bases: 4. Written as DNA, the CDR3 is TGTGCCAGCAGCTTGGGGGGGGGACAGGGGGCCTACGAGCAGTACTTC. Its translation is CASSLGGGQGAYEQYF. Based on the CDR3 plus reference TRBV5-4 and TRBJ2-7, the full variable domain is ETGVTQSPTHLIKTRGQQVTLRCSSQSGHNTVSWYQQALGQGPQFIFQYYREEENGRGNFPPRFSGLQFPNYSSELNVNALELDDSALYLCASSLGGGQGAYEQYFGPGTRLTVT.

This clone is a singleton in its sample. The rearrangement links TRBV7-9 to TRBJ1-1; tentatively, D is TRBD1 (6 bases). Germline assignment: CDR1 SEHNR and CDR2 FQNEAQ (reference sequence). Deletions cut 1 base from V and 4 bases from J, with 10 bases between. The CDR3 has 14 residues. The CDR3 nucleotides read TGTGCCAGCAGCTTAGGCTACAGGGCCACTGAAGCTTTCTTT. It codes for CASSLGYRATEAFF.

J is TRBJ2-2 and V is TRBV7-2; 13 bases fit TRBD2. Germline V gives CDR1 SGHTA, CDR2 FQGNSA. This CDR3 region has 17 residues. V shed 5 bases and J 5 bases; nucleotides not matched to a gene: 8. The CDR3 coding sequence is TGTGCCAGCAGCAAACTAGCGGGGGGGCGAGGGACCGGGGAGCTGTTTTTT. It specifies CASSKLAGGRGTGELFF. The entire variable domain, with the rest obtained from reference TRBV7-2 and TRBJ2-2, is as follows: GAGVSQSPSNKVTEKGKDVELRCDPISGHTALYWYRQSLGQGLEFLIYFQGNSAPDKSGLPSDRFSAERTGGSVSTLTIQRTQQEDSAVYLCASSKLAGGRGTGELFFGEGSRLTVL.